Listed below are T cell receptor beta chains from one sample, sequenced in a study of shared clonotypes between healthy human individuals. This table comes from immunoSEQ multiplex PCR, and its TCRdb copy is limited to in-frame clones, with some not included. The sample contains over a million clones, around three quarters of which appear only once. Sequenced: memory CD4+ T cells from PBMCs. The receptors were gathered from a man younger than 35 in good health. Some clones in this sample may be carry-over from other donors' samples. Each CDR3 is given with its conserved first and last residue. D genes are given only for firm matches. Only some rows state a clone size, as once, few, many or a class for expanded clones.

TRBJ1-5 | TRBV7-9 | few | 15 | NA | CASSSSRFSNQPQHF | TGTGCCAGCAGCTCGTCGCGATTTAGCAATCAGCCCCAGCATTTT
TRBJ1-1 | TRBV7-8 | few | 15 | NA | CASSLGQNVNTEAFF | TGTGCCAGCAGCTTAGGACAGAATGTAAACACTGAAGCTTTCTTT
TRBJ1-2 | TRBV18 | NA | 14 | TRBD1 | CASSPRQGSYGYTF | TGTGCCAGCTCACCCAGACAGGGGAGCTATGGCTACACCTTC
TRBJ1-1 | TRBV11-2 | once | 14 | NA | CASSLVGAGTEAFF | TGTGCCAGCAGCTTAGTAGGGGCAGGGACTGAAGCTTTCTTT
TRBJ1-2 | TRBV20-1 | NA | 10 | NA | CSADDYGYTF | TGCAGTGCTGACGATTATGGCTACACCTTC
TRBJ2-3 | TRBV7-2 | NA | 17 | TRBD2 | CASSLASGLADTDTQYF | TGTGCCAGCAGCTTAGCGAGCGGACTAGCGGACACAGATACGCAGTATTTT
TRBJ2-1 | TRBV7-3 | NA | 14 | NA | CASSLSGPYNEQFF | TGTGCCAGCAGCCTTTCAGGGCCTTACAATGAGCAGTTCTTC
TRBJ2-6 | TRBV7-9 | once | 15 | NA | CASSLGVRGANVLTF | TGTGCCAGCAGCTTAGGAGTCCGCGGGGCCAACGTCCTGACTTTC
TRBJ2-7 | TRBV7-2 | NA | 16 | NA | CASSLNRGRKNYEQYF | TGTGCCAGCAGCTTAAATCGGGGCAGGAAAAACTACGAGCAGTACTTC
TRBJ1-1 | TRBV18 | NA | 14 | NA | CASSPPGRNTEAFF | TGTGCCAGCTCACCACCGGGGCGGAACACTGAAGCTTTCTTT
TRBJ1-2 | TRBV28 | NA | 15 | NA | CASTPSEGRYYGYTF | TGTGCCAGCACCCCGAGTGAGGGCCGTTACTATGGCTACACCTTC
TRBJ2-7 | TRBV15 | NA | 15 | TRBD1 | CATSRDPGQGYEQYF | TGTGCCACCAGCAGAGATCCCGGACAGGGGTACGAGCAGTACTTC
TRBJ2-1 | TRBV4-1 | many | 14 | NA | CASSQHYLYNEQFF | TGCGCCAGCAGCCAACACTACTTATACAATGAGCAGTTCTTC